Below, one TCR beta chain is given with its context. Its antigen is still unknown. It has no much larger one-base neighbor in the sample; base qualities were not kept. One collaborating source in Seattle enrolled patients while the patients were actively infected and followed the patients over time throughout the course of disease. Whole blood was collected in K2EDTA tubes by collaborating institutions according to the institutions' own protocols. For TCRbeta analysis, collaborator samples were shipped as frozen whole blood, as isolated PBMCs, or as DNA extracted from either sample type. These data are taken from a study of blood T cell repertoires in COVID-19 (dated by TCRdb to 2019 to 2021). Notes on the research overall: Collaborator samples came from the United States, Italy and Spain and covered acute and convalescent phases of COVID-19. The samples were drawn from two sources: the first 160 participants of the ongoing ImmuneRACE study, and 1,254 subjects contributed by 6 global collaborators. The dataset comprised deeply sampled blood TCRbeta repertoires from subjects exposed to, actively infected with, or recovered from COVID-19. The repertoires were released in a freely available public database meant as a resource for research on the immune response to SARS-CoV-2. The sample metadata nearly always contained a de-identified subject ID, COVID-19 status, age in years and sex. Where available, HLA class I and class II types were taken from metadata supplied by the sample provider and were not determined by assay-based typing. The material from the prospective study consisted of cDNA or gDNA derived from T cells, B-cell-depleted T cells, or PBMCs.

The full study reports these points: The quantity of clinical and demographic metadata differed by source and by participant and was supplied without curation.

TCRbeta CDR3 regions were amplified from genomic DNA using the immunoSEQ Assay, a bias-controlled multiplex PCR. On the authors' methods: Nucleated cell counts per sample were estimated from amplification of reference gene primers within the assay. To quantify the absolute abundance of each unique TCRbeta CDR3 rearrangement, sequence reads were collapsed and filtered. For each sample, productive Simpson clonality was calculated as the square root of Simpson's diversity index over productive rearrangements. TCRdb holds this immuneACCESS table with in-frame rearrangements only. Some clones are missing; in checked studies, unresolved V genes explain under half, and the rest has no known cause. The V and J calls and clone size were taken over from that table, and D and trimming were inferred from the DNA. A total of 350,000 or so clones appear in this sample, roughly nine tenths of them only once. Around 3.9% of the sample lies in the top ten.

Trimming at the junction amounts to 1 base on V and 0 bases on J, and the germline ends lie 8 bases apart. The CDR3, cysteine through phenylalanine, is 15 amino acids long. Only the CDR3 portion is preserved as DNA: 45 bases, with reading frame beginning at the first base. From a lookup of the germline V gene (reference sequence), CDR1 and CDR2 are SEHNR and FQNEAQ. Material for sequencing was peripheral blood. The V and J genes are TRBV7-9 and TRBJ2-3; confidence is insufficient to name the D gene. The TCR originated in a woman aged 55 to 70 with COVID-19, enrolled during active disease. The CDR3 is CASSLGQTSTDTQYF. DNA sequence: TGTGCCAGCAGCTTAGGGCAGACTAGCACAGATACGCAGTATTTT.